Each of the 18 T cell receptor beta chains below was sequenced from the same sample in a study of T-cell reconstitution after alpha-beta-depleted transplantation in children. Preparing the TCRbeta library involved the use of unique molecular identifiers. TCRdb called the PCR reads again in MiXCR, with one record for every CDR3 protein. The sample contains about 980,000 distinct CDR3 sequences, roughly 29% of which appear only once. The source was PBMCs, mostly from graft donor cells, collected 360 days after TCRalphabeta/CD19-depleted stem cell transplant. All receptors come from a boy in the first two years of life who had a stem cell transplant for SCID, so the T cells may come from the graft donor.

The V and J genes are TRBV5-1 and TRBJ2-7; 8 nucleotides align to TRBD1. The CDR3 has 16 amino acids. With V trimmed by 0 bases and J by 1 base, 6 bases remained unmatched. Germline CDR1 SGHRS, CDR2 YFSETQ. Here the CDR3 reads CASSLVVGTGSYEQYF. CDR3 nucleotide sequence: TGCGCCAGCAGCTTGGTCGTGGGGACAGGTTCCTACGAGCAGTACTTC.

The CDR3 bases are TGTGCCAGCAGTTTCCGGGACAGGGGCTCCAGGTCGAACACCGGGGAGCTGTTTTTT. Its translation: CASSFRDRGSRSNTGELFF. The V gene is TRBV12-3 or TRBV12-4, the J gene TRBJ2-2, with TRBD1 matching over 10 bases. V gave up 3 bases and J gave up 0 bases; unmatched junction bases: 10. This CDR3 comprises 19 residues.

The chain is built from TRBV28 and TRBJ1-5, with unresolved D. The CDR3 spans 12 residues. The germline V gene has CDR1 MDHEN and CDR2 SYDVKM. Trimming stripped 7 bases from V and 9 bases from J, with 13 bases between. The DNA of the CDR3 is TGTGCCAGCACCCTGGGCCTAGGGCCCCAGCATTTT. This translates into CASTLGLGPQHF.

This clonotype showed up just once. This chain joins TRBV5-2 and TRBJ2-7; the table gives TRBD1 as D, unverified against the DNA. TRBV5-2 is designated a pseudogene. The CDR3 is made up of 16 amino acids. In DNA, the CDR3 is TGTGCCAGCAGCTTGAGGACCTCAGGGTTAGCCTACGAGCAGTACTTC. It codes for CASSLRTSGLAYEQYF.

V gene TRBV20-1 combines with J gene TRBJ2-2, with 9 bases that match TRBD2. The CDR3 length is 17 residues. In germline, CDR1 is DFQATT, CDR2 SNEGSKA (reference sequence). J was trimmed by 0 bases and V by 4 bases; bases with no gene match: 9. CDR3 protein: CSAKTLRLAANTGELFF. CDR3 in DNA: TGCAGTGCTAAAACCTTGAGACTAGCGGCGAACACCGGGGAGCTGTTTTTT.

In nucleotides, the CDR3 is TGTGCCATCAGTGACCGGGACCGGTACCAAGAGACCCAGTACTTC. It yields the protein CAISDRDRYQETQYF. The J gene is TRBJ2-5, the V gene TRBV10-3; D might be TRBD1 or TRBD2, each matching 5 bases. The ends were cut back, 3 bases at V and 0 bases at J, with 11 bases in the middle. CDR1 ENHRY and CDR2 SYGVKD come from the germline V gene. This CDR3 spans 15 amino acids.

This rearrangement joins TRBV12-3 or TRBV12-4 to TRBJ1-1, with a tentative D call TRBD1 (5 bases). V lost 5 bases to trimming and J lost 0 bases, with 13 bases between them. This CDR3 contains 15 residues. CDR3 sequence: CASSLSTAMNTEAFF. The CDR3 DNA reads TGTGCCAGCAGTCTTTCGACAGCCATGAACACTGAAGCTTTCTTT.

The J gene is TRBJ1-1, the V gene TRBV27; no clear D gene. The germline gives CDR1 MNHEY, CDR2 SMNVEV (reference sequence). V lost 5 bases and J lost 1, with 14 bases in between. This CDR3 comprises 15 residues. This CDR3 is CASSHLGLTNTEAFF. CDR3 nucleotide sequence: TGTGCCAGCAGTCACTTGGGCCTAACGAACACTGAAGCTTTCTTT.

The CDR3 coding sequence is TGTGCCAGCAGCTTAGGCAGGGTTCGACCACCCGAGCAGTACTTC. It specifies CASSLGRVRPPEQYF. The chain joins TRBV7-2 to TRBJ2-7, with D perhaps matching TRBD1 (5 bases). Trimming removed 1 base at V and 6 bases at J, with 16 bases between. Germline V gene sequence: CDR1 SGHTA, CDR2 FQGNSA. The CDR3 has 15 amino acids.

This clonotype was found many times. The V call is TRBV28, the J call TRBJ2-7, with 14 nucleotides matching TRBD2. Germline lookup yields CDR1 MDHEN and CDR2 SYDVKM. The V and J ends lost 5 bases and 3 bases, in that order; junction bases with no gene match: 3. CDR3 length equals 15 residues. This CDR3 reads CASSPGTSGGYEQYF. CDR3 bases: TGTGCCAGCAGTCCGGGGACTAGCGGGGGCTACGAGCAGTACTTC.

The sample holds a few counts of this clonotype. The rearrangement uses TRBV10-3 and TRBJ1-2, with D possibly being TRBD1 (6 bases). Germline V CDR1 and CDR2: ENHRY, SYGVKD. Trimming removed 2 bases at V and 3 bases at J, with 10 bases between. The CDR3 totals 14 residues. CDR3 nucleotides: TGTGCCATCAGTGAGGGACAGCAGGACTATGGCTACACCTTC. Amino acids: CAISEGQQDYGYTF.

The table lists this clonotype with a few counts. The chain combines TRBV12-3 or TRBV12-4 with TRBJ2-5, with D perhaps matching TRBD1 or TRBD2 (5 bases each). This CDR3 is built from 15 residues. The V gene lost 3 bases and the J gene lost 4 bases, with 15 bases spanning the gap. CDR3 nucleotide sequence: TGTGCCAGCAGTTTCGGGACCAACCGGGGAGAGACCCAGTACTTC. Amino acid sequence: CASSFGTNRGETQYF.

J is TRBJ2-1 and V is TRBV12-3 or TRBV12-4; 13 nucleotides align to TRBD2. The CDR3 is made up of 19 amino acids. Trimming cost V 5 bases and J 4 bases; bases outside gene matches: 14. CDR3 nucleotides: TGTGCCAGCAGTCGGTTTTGGACTAGCGGGGGCGGGTATTACAATGAGCAGTTCTTC. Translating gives CASSRFWTSGGGYYNEQFF.

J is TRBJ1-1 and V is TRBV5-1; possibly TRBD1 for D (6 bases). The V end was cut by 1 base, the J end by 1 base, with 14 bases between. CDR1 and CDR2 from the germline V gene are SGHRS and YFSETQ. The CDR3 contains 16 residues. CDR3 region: CASSLNPGQKNTEAFF. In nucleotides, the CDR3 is TGCGCCAGCAGCTTGAATCCCGGACAGAAGAACACTGAAGCTTTCTTT.

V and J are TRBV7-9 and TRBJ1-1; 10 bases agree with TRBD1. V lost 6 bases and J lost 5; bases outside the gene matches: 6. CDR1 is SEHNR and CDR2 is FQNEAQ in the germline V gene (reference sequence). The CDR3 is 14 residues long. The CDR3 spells CASRKDRGRTEAFF. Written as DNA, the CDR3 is TGTGCCAGCAGGAAGGACAGGGGGAGAACTGAAGCTTTCTTT.

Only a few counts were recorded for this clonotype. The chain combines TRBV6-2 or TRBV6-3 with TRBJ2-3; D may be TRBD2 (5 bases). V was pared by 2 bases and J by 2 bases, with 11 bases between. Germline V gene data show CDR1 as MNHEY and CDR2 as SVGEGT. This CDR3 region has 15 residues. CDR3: CASSYAGIPTDTQYF. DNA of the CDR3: TGTGCCAGCAGTTACGCCGGGATCCCCACAGATACGCAGTATTTT.

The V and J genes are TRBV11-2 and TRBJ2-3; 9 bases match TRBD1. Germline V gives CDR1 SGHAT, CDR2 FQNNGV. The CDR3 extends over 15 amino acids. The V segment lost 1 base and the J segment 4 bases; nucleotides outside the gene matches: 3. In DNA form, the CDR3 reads TGTGCCAGCAGCTTAGGGGGACAGGGAGCAGATACGCAGTATTTT. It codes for CASSLGGQGADTQYF.

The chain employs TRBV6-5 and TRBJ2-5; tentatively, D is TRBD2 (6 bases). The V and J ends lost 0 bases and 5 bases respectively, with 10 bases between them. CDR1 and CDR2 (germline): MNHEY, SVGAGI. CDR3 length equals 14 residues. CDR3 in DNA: TGTGCCAGCAGTTACTCGGGCGGGAAGGAGACCCAGTACTTC. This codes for CASSYSGGKETQYF.